This T cell receptor beta chain was recorded in a study of CD8 T cells in ankylosing spondylitis. With respect to this clonotype: Its antigen is not known.

Points from the study as a whole: CD8+ disease-linked clones were present at relatively low frequencies in blood. Seven or eight highly homologous variants made up a TCR beta motif, and this motif appeared characteristic of ankylosing spondylitis blood. There was reportedly significant enrichment of clones that were disease-linked in matched ankylosing spondylitis synovial fluid.

From germline, CDR1 is SGHRS and CDR2 YFSETQ. The CDR3 loop spans 15 amino acids. The V gene end was trimmed by 4 bases and the J gene end by 1 base; junction bases not matched to a gene: 4. Library preparation for TCR beta used quantitative 5'-RACE with molecular barcodes. Each CDR3 protein is one row after TCRdb ran MiXCR on the 5' RACE reads. Among 90,000 to 120,000 distinct CDR3 sequences, 24% were seen once, and the ten largest hold 9% to 15%. This receptor was obtained from a male donor with ankylosing spondylitis. Sequenced input: synovial fluid, either unsorted or a sorted T cell fraction (not recorded which). The rearrangement links TRBV5-1 to TRBJ2-3, with 9 bases aligning to TRBD1. Written as DNA, the CDR3 is TGCGCCAGCAGCCCACGGGACAGGGGCACAGATACGCAGTATTTT. Its translation: CASSPRDRGTDTQYF.